The clone carrying this T cell receptor beta chain was seen a handful of times. What it binds is unknown. The entry originates in a study of T cell repertoires in cytomegalovirus infection. In the study overall: Public TCR beta signatures provided an indication of both CMV infection and a matching HLA type.

TCRdb processed the reads anew with MiXCR; each CDR3 protein has one entry. Of about 150,000 distinct CDR3 sequences detected, approximately 17% appear once; the ten largest clones hold around a sixth. V shed 5 bases and J shed 2 bases, with 11 bases lying between them. The CDR3 has 14 residues. CDR1 and CDR2 (germline): SGHTA, FQGNSA. Study-level results: Dominant in the ex vivo response were TCR beta clonotypes restricted by HLA-C and specific for CMV. Cumulative public TCR beta family frequency identified carriers of CMV plus the relevant HLA.

The sequence was collected from a human donor in good health (CMV status not recorded). Some clones in this sample may be carry-over from other donors' samples. The genes are TRBV7-2 and TRBJ2-3; a possible D gene is TRBD2 (5 bases). Sequenced sample: CD8+ T cells from PBMCs. The CDR3 loop is CASSNPGNTDTQYF. CDR3 sequence (DNA): TGTGCCAGCAGCAATCCGGGAAACACAGATACGCAGTATTTT.